This section outlines one T cell receptor (beta chain) sequence together with its context. Its antigen is currently unknown. These data belong to a study of cytomegalovirus exposure and HLA in healthy donors. The PCR had 60 Vbeta and 13 Jbeta primers. The protocol was immunoSEQ multiplex PCR, while the TCRdb copy is restricted to in-frame clones and leaves out a portion. The sample holds 70,000 to 95,000 clones, around 81% seen once. Findings and limits, study-wide: In a later analysis, TCR beta V- and J-gene trimming was associated with a missense DCLRE1C variant. The study reported that TCR beta sequences accurately predicted HLA-A and HLA-B alleles in most subjects. Cytomegalovirus association was assigned to more than 150 TCR beta chains. Data from an earlier analysis indicated that most TCR beta V segments were productive either about 90% or about 30% of the time.

Material for sequencing was PBMCs. The receptor's source is a young man in good health and CMV-seronegative.

CDR3 coding DNA: TGTGCCAGCTCACCGACAGCTACGTACCAAGAGACCCAGTACTTC. The encoded protein is CASSPTATYQETQYF. The V and J genes are TRBV18 and TRBJ2-5; D perhaps matches TRBD1 (5 bases). The V and J ends lost 3 bases and 0 bases respectively, with 11 bases between them. The CDR3 spans 15 residues. Looked up from germline, CDR1 is KGHSH and CDR2 is LQKENI.